The 29 T cell receptor beta chains below come from one sample, sequenced in a study of T cells expressing NK-cell markers. TCRdb reanalyzed the 5' RACE reads, giving one entry per CDR3 protein sequence and no DNA. The specimen's table records about 390,000 distinct CDR3 sequences. Sample: blood T cells: a sorted CD56 or NKG2C T cell subset, CD4+ or CD8+ T cells, or bulk PBMC T cells (not recorded which). The receptors derive from a woman aged 50 to 65 in good health.

The J gene is TRBJ2-7, the V gene TRBV4-1; there is no DNA to check the TCRdb D call of TRBD2. Germline-derived CDR1 and CDR2 are MGHRA and YSYEKL. The CDR3 spans 15 residues. CDR3 sequence reads: CASSLGPSGNYEQYF.

V gene TRBV11-2 combines with J gene TRBJ2-1; as DNA is missing, the TRBD2 call by TCRdb cannot be tested. The CDR3 consists of 14 residues. CDR1 is SGHAT, CDR2 FQNNGV, per germline. The CDR3 loop reads CASSPFGTNNEQFF.

The rearrangement uses TRBV13 and TRBJ1-2; the TRBD1 assignment by TCRdb is unverifiable without DNA. The CDR3 sequence is 16 residues long. CDR1 is PRHDT and CDR2 is FYEKMQ in the germline V gene (reference sequence). This CDR3 is CASSLGGTAAVYGYTF.

The V gene is TRBV6-6, the J gene TRBJ1-2; TCRdb's D call of TRBD1 is untestable without DNA. There are 14 residues in the CDR3. Germline CDR1 MNHNY, CDR2 SVGAGI (reference sequence). CDR3 in amino acids: CASSPRTGNYGYTF.

This chain connects TRBV19 to TRBJ2-7; TCRdb indicates TRBD1, and absent DNA this call remains unverified. Germline V gene lookup returns CDR1 LNHDA and CDR2 SQIVND (reference sequence). There are 18 residues in the CDR3. The CDR3 sequence is CASSGPLPDRVYSYEQYF.

The chain recombines TRBV6-5 with TRBJ2-6; TCRdb gives TRBD1 as the D gene, but with no DNA this cannot be confirmed. CDR1 MNHEY and CDR2 SVGAGI come from the germline V gene. CDR3 length: 18 amino acids. CDR3 amino acids: CASSYSIPGSSGANVLTF.

V and J are TRBV29-1 and TRBJ2-1; TCRdb outputs TRBD2, but without DNA this stays unchecked. Germline loops: CDR1 SQVTM, CDR2 ANQGSEA. The CDR3 totals 13 residues. The CDR3 sequence: CSALPGLAYEQFF.

V and J are TRBV15 and TRBJ2-2; TCRdb lists TRBD1, though no DNA is available to test this call. The CDR3 runs 18 residues. CDR1 is LNHNV, CDR2 YYDKDF, per germline (reference sequence). CDR3: CATSRDPPSSARTGELFF.

The chain recombines TRBV3-1 with TRBJ2-1; TCRdb calls TRBD2, which cannot be checked without DNA. The CDR3 length is 15 residues. Germline loops: CDR1 LGHDT, CDR2 YNNKEL (reference sequence). The CDR3 spells CASSQGGGPSDEQFF.

The rearrangement uses TRBV20-1 and TRBJ1-2; the TCRdb D gene call, TRBD1, has no DNA to confirm it. The CDR3 loop spans 15 amino acids. The germline gives CDR1 DFQATT, CDR2 SNEGSKA (reference sequence). The CDR3 sequence: CSARPNLSGQYGYTF.

V gene TRBV24-1 combines with J gene TRBJ2-7. This CDR3 has 14 residues. Germline CDR1 reads KGHDR; CDR2 reads SFDVKD. The CDR3 is CATSESHIPYEQYF.

The chain uses TRBV11-2 and TRBJ2-5; TCRdb calls TRBD2, which cannot be checked without DNA. The CDR3 runs to 16 residues. Germline V gene lookup returns CDR1 SGHAT and CDR2 FQNNGV. The CDR3: CASSSGTSGRRETQYF.

The chain recombines TRBV12-3 or TRBV12-4 with TRBJ1-2. The CDR3 consists of 13 residues. The chain's CDR3 is CASSFQSPYGYTF.

The CDR3 reads CASSEGQAAQETQYF. The V gene is TRBV9, the J gene TRBJ2-5; TCRdb calls TRBD1, which cannot be checked without DNA. Per germline, CDR1 SGDLS and CDR2 YYNGEE. CDR3 length: 15 residues.

This rearrangement joins TRBV4-2 to TRBJ2-1; the D call of TRBD2 rests on TCRdb alone, since no DNA is present to check it. The CDR3 has 16 amino acids. Per the germline V gene, CDR1 is LGHNA and CDR2 is YNFKEQ. CDR3 in amino acids: CASSQYTSGSRGEQFF.

The V gene is TRBV6-5, the J gene TRBJ1-1; TCRdb gives TRBD1 as the D gene, but with no DNA this cannot be confirmed. Germline-derived CDR1 and CDR2 are MNHEY and SVGAGI. CDR3 length: 14 amino acids. The CDR3 reads CASSYSQVGTEAFF.

The chain uses TRBV12-3 or TRBV12-4 and TRBJ2-1; TCRdb gives TRBD1 as the D gene, but with no DNA this cannot be confirmed. This CDR3 has 16 residues. CDR3 in amino acids: CASSPNRGRSSHEQFF.

This chain uses TRBV29-1 with TRBJ2-2. CDR1 and CDR2 (germline): SQVTM, ANQGSEA. The CDR3 contains 13 residues. The CDR3 is CSGQESNTGELFF.

This chain uses TRBV20-1 with TRBJ2-6; TCRdb picks TRBD2, but there is no DNA to check that call. This CDR3 has 17 residues. CDR1 and CDR2 (germline): DFQATT, SNEGSKA (reference sequence). Here the CDR3 reads CSARNGGSSSGANVLTF.

The rearrangement joins TRBV27 to TRBJ2-2; lacking DNA, the TRBD1 call made by TCRdb goes unchecked. Germline values: CDR1 MNHEY, CDR2 SMNVEV (reference sequence). CDR3 length equals 14 residues. CDR3 residues: CASRTRQGFGELFF.

The rearrangement uses TRBV20-1 and TRBJ2-1; TCRdb's D call of TRBD2 is untestable without DNA. Per the germline V gene, CDR1 is DFQATT and CDR2 is SNEGSKA (reference sequence). This CDR3 comprises 16 residues. The CDR3 spells CSASEAGTVRVNEQFF.

V gene TRBV12-3 or TRBV12-4 combines with J gene TRBJ2-3; checking the TCRdb D call of TRBD1 is not possible without DNA. The CDR3 has 14 amino acids. CDR3 sequence: CASSSGDLTDTQYF.

V usage is TRBV5-6 and J usage is TRBJ2-1. CDR1 and CDR2 (germline): SGHDT, YYEEEE. The CDR3 contains 15 residues. This chain's CDR3 is CASSLGQTSYNEQFF. The whole variable domain, remainder taken from reference TRBV5-6 and TRBJ2-1, is DAGVTQSPTHLIKTRGQQVTLRCSPKSGHDTVSWYQQALGQGPQFIFQYYEEEERQRGNFPDRFSGHQFPNYSSELNVNALLLGDSALYLCASSLGQTSYNEQFFGPGTRLTVL.

V gene TRBV11-2 combines with J gene TRBJ2-3. CDR1 is SGHAT, CDR2 FQNNGV, per germline. The CDR3 contains 14 residues. The CDR3 here is CASSFGLFTDTQYF.

The genes are TRBV24-1 and TRBJ2-3; lacking DNA, the TRBD2 call made by TCRdb goes unchecked. CDR1 is KGHDR and CDR2 is SFDVKD in the germline V gene. The CDR3 runs to 18 residues. The CDR3 region is CATSDLSGLAGIPDTQYF.

The chain employs TRBV29-1 and TRBJ2-7; TCRdb indicates TRBD2, and absent DNA this call remains unverified. Germline V CDR1 and CDR2: SQVTM, ANQGSEA. The CDR3 length is 16 residues. CDR3 sequence: CSVLREGPRNFYEQYF.

The chain employs TRBV29-1 and TRBJ2-3; absent DNA, TCRdb's TRBD1 call cannot be checked. The CDR3 has 12 residues. Germline CDR1 SQVTM, CDR2 ANQGSEA. The CDR3 loop is CSVETGLDTQYF.

The rearrangement links TRBV5-1 to TRBJ1-4; the D gene TCRdb calls, TRBD1, cannot be checked with no DNA. The CDR3 totals 15 residues. Germline V CDR1 and CDR2: SGHRS, YFSETQ. The CDR3 loop reads CASSWGGQGPEKLFF.

The gene calls are TRBV10-2 and TRBJ1-2; TCRdb names TRBD1, which stays unverified in the absence of DNA. The CDR3 has 13 residues. The germline V gene encodes CDR1 WSHSY and CDR2 SAAADI. CDR3 protein: CASLPGRGDGYTF.